The 29 T cell receptor beta chains below all came from one sample that was sequenced in a study of blood T cell repertoires in COVID-19. Method: immunoSEQ multiplex PCR; TCRdb's copy keeps in-frame clones and lacks some. The sample lists roughly 180,000 clones; under 85% were seen once. Material: peripheral blood. These receptors were collected from a man in his fifties or sixties with active or convalescent COVID-19.

This chain connects TRBV7-2 to TRBJ1-2, with D possibly TRBD1 on 6 matching bases. CDR1 is SGHTA and CDR2 is FQGNSA in the germline V gene. Trimming removed 2 bases from V and 7 bases from J, with 17 bases in between. This CDR3 spans 15 amino acids. CDR3 in amino acids: CASSLNPQGTTGYTF. The CDR3 DNA reads TGTGCCAGCAGCTTAAATCCACAGGGAACTACTGGCTACACCTTC.

To note about this clone: This same CDR3 is encoded by further DNA sequences in the sample. The rearrangement links TRBV9 to TRBJ2-2; D gene unclear. V gave up 3 bases and J gave up 8 bases, with 5 bases separating them. The CDR3 totals 11 residues. Germline loops: CDR1 SGDLS, CDR2 YYNGEE. The CDR3 bases are TGTGCCAGCAGCGCAGCGGGGGAGCTGTTTTTT. Its translation: CASSAAGELFF.

The chain carries TRBV5-6 and TRBJ2-1, with D possibly being TRBD2 (6 bases). CDR1 is SGHDT and CDR2 is YYEEEE in the germline V gene. The CDR3 totals 15 residues. V lost 4 bases to trimming and J lost 9 bases, with 20 bases between them. CDR3 sequence: CASSPTGAGSGEQFF. The DNA of the CDR3 is TGTGCCAGCAGCCCGACTGGGGCGGGATCAGGTGAGCAGTTCTTC.

The rearrangement joins TRBV5-4 to TRBJ1-1; 11 bases fit TRBD1. V lost 4 bases, J lost 3 bases, and 2 bases stayed unmatched. The CDR3 covers 14 residues. CDR1 is SGHNT and CDR2 is YYREEE in the germline V gene (reference sequence). The CDR3 sequence is CASSGTGGYTEAFF. CDR3 in DNA: TGTGCCAGCAGCGGGACAGGGGGATACACTGAAGCTTTCTTT.

This chain uses TRBV5-1 with TRBJ1-3; TRBD1 agrees at 9 bases. With 4 bases clipped from V and 5 bases from J, the junction kept 7 bases outside the gene matches. Germline V gene lookup returns CDR1 SGHRS and CDR2 YFSETQ. The CDR3 totals 15 residues. The CDR3 coding sequence is TGCGCCAGCAGCCTGACCGGGACAGGGAGAAACACCATATATTTT. This gives the protein CASSLTGTGRNTIYF.

CDR3 in DNA: TGTGCCACCAGTGGTACTACTGACTACAATGAGCAGTTCTTC. This sequence encodes CATSGTTDYNEQFF. The chain uses TRBV24-1 and TRBJ2-1, with D uncertain. V lost 5 bases to trimming and J lost 3 bases, with 10 bases between them. This CDR3 spans 14 amino acids. Germline values: CDR1 KGHDR, CDR2 SFDVKD.

V and J are TRBV11-3 and TRBJ2-3, with D tentatively TRBD2 (6 bases). V lost 5 bases, J lost 2 bases, and 14 bases lay in between. CDR3 length: 15 residues. Germline CDR1 and CDR2: SGHNT and YENEEA. As DNA, the CDR3 is TGTGCCAGCAGCCACGGAGAGCGGGTCACAGATACGCAGTATTTT. It specifies CASSHGERVTDTQYF.

The J gene is TRBJ2-1, the V gene TRBV13; TRBD2 matches at 11 bases. The trim removed 2 bases at V and 15 bases at J, leaving 9 bases unmatched. This CDR3 region has 14 residues. From germline, CDR1 is PRHDT and CDR2 FYEKMQ (reference sequence). The CDR3 protein is CASSLRLAGLFGFF. Here the CDR3 DNA reads TGTGCCAGCAGCTTACGACTAGCGGGACTTTTTGGGTTCTTC.

The CDR3 DNA reads TGTGCCAGTAGTATAGCCCCTCCGGGACAGGGGTACGAGCAGTACTTC. Translating gives CASSIAPPGQGYEQYF. V usage is TRBV19 and J usage is TRBJ2-7, with TRBD1 matching 10 bases. CDR3 size: 16 residues. V lost 1 base to trimming and J lost 4 bases; unmatched junction nucleotides: 7. Germline V lookup: CDR1 LNHDA, CDR2 SQIVND (reference sequence).

The CDR3 is CASSLVGRDNSPLHF. DNA of the CDR3: TGCGCCAGCAGCTTAGTAGGGAGAGATAATTCACCCCTCCACTTT. This sequence joins TRBV5-1 and TRBJ1-6; D ambiguous. The CDR3 has 15 amino acids. The V gene's germline CDR1 is SGHRS and CDR2 YFSETQ. V was shortened by 2 bases and J by 5 bases, with 11 bases between the two germline ends. Full variable domain (outside the CDR3, taken from reference TRBV5-1 and TRBJ1-6): KAGVTQTPRYLIKTRGQQVTLSCSPISGHRSVSWYQQTPGQGLQFLFEYFSETQRNKGNFPGRFSGRQFSNSRSEMNVSTLELGDSALYLCASSLVGRDNSPLHFGNGTRLTVT.

This clone occurred once. The chain uses TRBV9 and TRBJ2-3; the match to TRBD2 covers 7 bases. V dropped 4 bases and J dropped 3; count of bases not matched to a gene: 11. The germline V gene encodes CDR1 SGDLS and CDR2 YYNGEE. The CDR3 is 16 amino acids. The CDR3 DNA follows: TGTGCCAGCAGCCCAAGAGGGGCGGGAGTGACAGATACGCAGTATTTT. Translated: CASSPRGAGVTDTQYF.

This chain links TRBV18 with TRBJ1-1, with D perhaps matching TRBD1 (6 bases). Trimming removed 6 bases from V and 8 bases from J, with 16 bases in between. Germline CDR1 reads KGHSH; CDR2 reads LQKENI. The CDR3 covers 13 residues. CDR3 loop: CASSLRQEKEAFF. The CDR3 DNA reads TGTGCCAGCTCTCTAAGACAGGAGAAAGAAGCTTTCTTT.

The rearrangement joins TRBV27 to TRBJ2-7; 8 bases are shared with TRBD1. V was clipped by 6 bases and J by 2 bases; unmatched bases: 6. In germline, CDR1 is MNHEY, CDR2 SMNVEV (reference sequence). The CDR3 spans 14 residues. CDR3 in amino acids: CASRIGTGPYEQYF. CDR3 nucleotides: TGTGCCAGCAGAATCGGGACAGGACCCTACGAGCAGTACTTC.

The V gene is TRBV5-1, the J gene TRBJ2-1, with 7 bases identical to TRBD2. CDR3 length: 19 amino acids. Germline V gene data show CDR1 as SGHRS and CDR2 as YFSETQ. Losses at the gene ends were 3 bases for V and 0 bases for J; bases not matched to a gene: 15. The DNA of the CDR3 is TGCGCCAGCAGCTGGCAGGGAGCGGGGTCCTCTTACTCCTACAATGAGCAGTTCTTC. Encoded protein: CASSWQGAGSSYSYNEQFF.

The rearrangement uses TRBV24-1 and TRBJ1-5; 7 bases match TRBD1. Germline V lookup: CDR1 KGHDR, CDR2 SFDVKD. The CDR3 extends over 16 amino acids. Trimming removed 3 bases from V and 8 bases from J; junction bases left unmatched: 12. The CDR3 bases are TGTGCCACCAGTGATGACTCAGGGGGAATAATCAAGCCCCAGCATTTT. Amino acids: CATSDDSGGIIKPQHF.

The gene calls are TRBV27 and TRBJ2-1; the match to TRBD1 covers 7 bases. Per the germline V gene, CDR1 is MNHEY and CDR2 is SMNVEV (reference sequence). V lost 7 bases to trimming and J lost 3 bases; unmatched junction nucleotides: 6. The CDR3 extends over 14 amino acids. The CDR3 region is CASTQGGIYNEQFF. CDR3 DNA sequence: TGTGCCAGCACCCAAGGGGGCATCTACAATGAGCAGTTCTTC.

This chain links TRBV27 with TRBJ1-2, with D tentatively TRBD1 (5 bases). The CDR3 extends over 15 amino acids. The germline V gene has CDR1 MNHEY and CDR2 SMNVEV (reference sequence). V was shortened by 9 bases and J by 2 bases, with 19 bases between the two germline ends. CDR3 residues: CASSPAGGLNYGYTF. The CDR3 DNA reads TGTGCCAGTTCTCCGGCGGGGGGGTTAAACTATGGCTACACCTTC.

The genes are TRBV19 and TRBJ2-7; a possible D gene is TRBD2 (5 bases). The V and J ends lost 8 bases and 3 bases respectively, with 23 bases between them. The CDR3 runs to 16 residues. CDR1 and CDR2 (germline): LNHDA, SQIVND (reference sequence). Here the CDR3 reads CASAPLRTVGGYEQYF. The CDR3 DNA is TGTGCCAGTGCCCCTCTTAGGACTGTCGGTGGCTACGAGCAGTACTTC.

This sequence joins TRBV29-1 and TRBJ2-1, with TRBD1 identical over 9 bases. This CDR3 is 15 amino acids long. The ends lost 4 bases at V and 7 bases at J; junction bases unmatched: 11. Germline assignment: CDR1 SQVTM and CDR2 ANQGSEA. CDR3 bases: TGCAGCGTTGGAGTGGGACAGGGCGGGTGGAATGAGCAGTTCTTC. Protein product: CSVGVGQGGWNEQFF.

The chain combines TRBV30 with TRBJ1-1; D is perhaps TRBD1 (5 bases). Per the germline V gene, CDR1 is GTSNPN and CDR2 is SVGIG (reference sequence). Between the trimmed V and J ends, which lost 7 bases and 7 bases, there was a span of 16 bases. CDR3 length: 12 residues. The DNA for the CDR3 is TGTGCCTACGGGGGACCCTGGTATGAAGCTTTCTTT. Its protein is CAYGGPWYEAFF. The full variable domain, rest sourced from reference TRBV30 and TRBJ1-1, is SQTIHQWPATLVQPVGSPLSLECTVEGTSNPNLYWYRQAAGRGLQLLFYSVGIGQISSEVPQNLSASRPQDRQFILSSKKLLLSDSGFYLCAYGGPWYEAFFGQGTRLTVV.

The rearrangement uses TRBV4-3 and TRBJ2-7; D may be TRBD2 (7 bases). Germline V gene lookup returns CDR1 LGHNA and CDR2 YSLEER. Between the trimmed V and J ends, which lost 1 base and 2 bases, there was a span of 12 bases. The length of the CDR3 is 15 residues. The CDR3 coding sequence is TGCGCCAGCAGCCAAGCGAGGGGGGGGGCCTACGAGCAGTACTTC. Encoded protein: CASSQARGGAYEQYF.

This chain uses TRBV4-2 with TRBJ2-5; 8 bases align to TRBD2. The CDR3 runs 18 residues. Looked up from germline, CDR1 is LGHNA and CDR2 is YNFKEQ. Trimming at V came to 1 base and at J to 2 bases, leaving 12 bases not matched to a gene. The CDR3 spells CASSQALPDGTSQETQYF. DNA of the CDR3: TGTGCCAGCAGCCAAGCTCTCCCGGATGGGACTAGTCAAGAGACCCAGTACTTC.

The chain links TRBV12-3 or TRBV12-4 to TRBJ2-1; possibly TRBD1 for D (5 bases). The germline V and J ends were trimmed by 3 bases and 5 bases, with 8 bases remaining between them. CDR3 size: 13 residues. CDR3 bases: TGTGCCAGCAGTTTTTTCAGGGACAATGAGCAGTTCTTC. Amino acids: CASSFFRDNEQFF.

There are a few counts of this clone. The CDR3 reads CASSAIGGDYGYTF. CDR3 DNA: TGTGCCAGCAGCGCAATAGGGGGCGACTATGGCTACACCTTC. The V call is TRBV6-6, the J call TRBJ1-2; 7 bases agree with TRBD1. The junction had 7 bases not matched to a gene; V was cut back by 6 bases and J by 3 bases. Germline CDR1 is MNHNY and CDR2 is SVGAGI (reference sequence). This CDR3 region has 14 residues.

The chain recombines TRBV4-1 with TRBJ2-1, with 9 bases lining up with TRBD2. With 4 bases clipped from V and 1 base from J, the junction kept 20 bases outside the gene matches. From germline, CDR1 is MGHRA and CDR2 YSYEKL. The CDR3 has 21 residues. The CDR3 loop is CASSPSPAGGRALRSYNEQFF. Here the CDR3 DNA reads TGCGCCAGCAGCCCCTCCCCTGCGGGCGGGAGGGCCCTGAGGTCCTACAATGAGCAGTTCTTC.

This clone has ten or more counts. The same CDR3 arises from other DNA sequences in this sample as well. This chain connects TRBV7-3 to TRBJ2-5; no clear D. CDR1 SGHTA and CDR2 FQGTGA come from the germline V gene. The CDR3 covers 13 residues. The V gene lost 2 bases and the J gene lost 2 bases, with 6 bases spanning the gap. CDR3 DNA: TGTGCCAGCAGCTTATGGGCGCAAGAGACCCAGTACTTC. It encodes CASSLWAQETQYF.

The CDR3, as DNA: TGCAGCGTTGAGGCCGGGGGGGTCACAGATACGCAGTATTTT. This sequence encodes CSVEAGGVTDTQYF. The genes are TRBV29-1 and TRBJ2-3, with TRBD2 matching over 8 bases. CDR1 and CDR2 (germline): SQVTM, ANQGSEA. There are 14 residues in the CDR3. The V segment lost 3 bases and the J segment 2 bases; nucleotides outside the gene matches: 4.

Details on this clone: This same CDR3 is encoded by further DNA sequences in the sample. The chain uses TRBV19 and TRBJ1-1, with no clear D. CDR3 length: 13 residues. V lost 7 bases and J lost 3, with 12 bases in between. In germline, CDR1 is LNHDA, CDR2 SQIVND (reference sequence). In DNA form, the CDR3 reads TGTGCCAGTACCCGCGGATCGGACACTGAAGCTTTCTTT. It codes for CASTRGSDTEAFF.

The rearrangement links TRBV4-2 to TRBJ1-2; D ambiguous. The CDR3 spans 14 residues. Germline V CDR1 and CDR2: LGHNA, YNFKEQ. The germline V and J ends were trimmed by 1 base and 0 bases, with 6 bases remaining between them. The CDR3 is CASSQGGTNYGYTF. CDR3 bases: TGTGCCAGCAGCCAAGGAGGTACTAACTATGGCTACACCTTC.